This T cell receptor (beta chain) was obtained from a study of blood T cell repertoires in COVID-19. This clone was counted a few times. Some clones are missing from TCRdb's copy, which holds only in-frame ones; the method was immunoSEQ multiplex PCR. The sample holds roughly 91,000 clones, more than 75% seen once. The germline V and J ends were trimmed by 2 bases and 5 bases, with 9 bases remaining between them. CDR1 SEHNR and CDR2 FQNEAQ come from the germline V gene (reference sequence). The CDR3 length is 13 residues. The sequence was collected from a man in his 70s with acute or convalescent COVID-19. V gene TRBV7-9 combines with J gene TRBJ1-1; a weak D match, TRBD1 (5 bases). The sample comprised peripheral blood. This chain's CDR3 is CASSLISGTEAFF. CDR3 DNA: TGTGCCAGCAGCTTAATTTCAGGGACTGAAGCTTTCTTT.